The rows below give T cell receptor beta chains drawn from one sample of a study of lymphopenia after photon versus proton radiotherapy. The protocol was immunoSEQ multiplex PCR, while the TCRdb copy is restricted to in-frame clones and leaves out a portion. There are roughly 150,000 clones in the sample; roughly nine tenths occur only once, and 4% to 5% lies in the top ten. Sequenced material: peripheral blood, taken from a patient treated with photon-based radiotherapy. All receptors come from a man in his forties or fifties with gastric cancer. CDR3s include the opening cysteine and the closing phenylalanine or tryptophan. A D gene is named only where the DNA matches it firmly. Part of the rows lack a size; the others show once, few, many or a class for expanded clones.

12 - - TRBJ2-1 TRBV5-1 CASSSQNNEQFF TGCGCCAGCAGCTCACAAAACAATGAGCAGTTCTTC
15 - - TRBJ2-2 TRBV7-9 CASSPGAGATGELFF TGTGCCAGCAGCCCTGGGGCAGGGGCCACCGGGGAGCTGTTTTTT
16 TRBD1 few TRBJ1-5 TRBV5-6 CASSSDRGLSTQPQHF TGTGCCAGCAGCTCCGACAGGGGGCTAAGTACTCAGCCCCAGCATTTT
14 - - TRBJ1-6 TRBV19 CASSPGTRNSPLHF TGTGCCAGTAGTCCTGGGACAAGGAATTCACCCCTCCACTTT
14 TRBD2 few TRBJ2-5 TRBV2 CASRGGLFQETQYF TGTGCCAGCAGGGGGGGACTATTCCAAGAGACCCAGTACTTC
13 - - TRBJ1-1 TRBV19 CASTETDRHEAFF TGTGCCAGTACTGAAACGGACCGTCATGAAGCTTTCTTT
15 - - TRBJ2-7 TRBV5-1 CASSYGAGVAYEQYF TGCGCCAGCAGCTATGGGGCAGGGGTGGCGTACGAGCAGTACTTC
14 - - TRBJ2-1 TRBV7-3 CASSLTIQGNEQFF TGTGCCAGCAGCTTAACGATTCAGGGGAATGAGCAGTTCTTC
14 TRBD1 - TRBJ2-7 TRBV5-1 CASSSGQGFNEQYF TGCGCCAGCAGCAGTGGACAGGGGTTCAACGAGCAGTACTTC
13 TRBD1 - TRBJ2-7 TRBV27 CASGRDRGYEQYF TGTGCCAGCGGCCGGGACAGGGGCTACGAGCAGTACTTC
12 - - TRBJ2-4 TRBV7-2 CASSPMGNIQYF TGTGCCAGCAGCCCGATGGGGAACATTCAGTACTTC
18 TRBD2 - TRBJ2-2 TRBV9 CASSVNPGGPTNTGELFF TGTGCCAGCAGCGTAAATCCGGGAGGGCCTACGAACACCGGGGAGCTGTTTTTT
13 TRBD2 - TRBJ2-1 TRBV10-2 CASRRSGSDEQFF TGCGCCAGCAGAAGGAGCGGGAGTGATGAGCAGTTCTTC
14 - - TRBJ1-4 TRBV5-1 CASSLWAGKEKLFF TGCGCCAGCAGCTTGTGGGCAGGGAAAGAAAAACTGTTTTTT
13 TRBD1 - TRBJ1-4 TRBV6-6 CASIDRGGEKLFF TGTGCCAGCATTGACAGGGGCGGCGAAAAACTGTTTTTT
17 TRBD2 - TRBJ2-3 TRBV7-3 CASSLNPASGGSNTQYF TGTGCCAGCAGCTTAAACCCTGCTAGCGGAGGTTCAAATACGCAGTATTTT
15 - - TRBJ2-3 TRBV11-3 CASSLRGKSTDTQYF TGTGCCAGCAGCTTGAGGGGGAAAAGCACAGATACGCAGTATTTT
17 TRBD2 - TRBJ2-2 TRBV19 CASSRGLAGGFVGELFF TGTGCCAGTAGTAGGGGACTAGCGGGAGGATTTGTCGGGGAGCTGTTTTTT
14 - - TRBJ1-4 TRBV4-1 CASSLRGENEKLFF TGCGCCAGCAGCCTCCGGGGGGAAAATGAAAAACTGTTTTTT
15 TRBD2 - TRBJ2-1 TRBV19 CASSWGTSGRNEQFF TGTGCCAGTAGTTGGGGGACTAGCGGGAGGAATGAGCAGTTCTTC
15 - - TRBJ1-2 TRBV5-6 CASWTEGLVNYGYTF TGTGCCTCCTGGACGGAGGGATTGGTGAACTATGGCTACACCTTC
14 - - TRBJ1-3 TRBV2 CASSERGLGNTIYF TGTGCCAGCAGTGAACGGGGCCTTGGAAACACCATATATTTT
13 - - TRBJ1-2 TRBV19 CASTTVRGTGYTF TGTGCCAGTACCACCGTCCGGGGTACTGGCTACACCTTC
14 - - TRBJ2-3 TRBV5-1 CASSLIEATDTQYF TGCGCCAGCAGCTTGATCGAAGCCACAGATACGCAGTATTTT
15 TRBD2 - TRBJ2-1 TRBV9 CASSVGLGSYNEQFF TGTGCCAGCAGCGTGGGACTAGGCTCCTACAATGAGCAGTTCTTC
15 - - TRBJ2-2 TRBV19 CASSFRTANTGELFF TGTGCCAGTAGTTTCCGGACCGCGAACACCGGGGAGCTGTTTTTT
16 TRBD1 once TRBJ1-1 TRBV5-1 CASSVGTGSWGTEAFF TGCGCCAGCAGCGTGGGGACAGGGTCCTGGGGGACTGAAGCTTTCTTT
14 TRBD1 - TRBJ2-7 TRBV6-6 CASSPDRGHHEQYF TGTGCCAGCAGTCCCGACAGGGGGCACCACGAGCAGTACTTC
14 TRBD1 once TRBJ1-2 TRBV5-1 CASSGGQGSYGYTF TGCGCCAGCAGCGGGGGACAGGGTTCTTATGGCTACACCTTC
16 - - TRBJ1-4 TRBV10-3 CATHRDSFATNEKLFF TGTGCCACCCACCGGGACTCTTTTGCAACTAATGAAAAACTGTTTTTT
16 - - TRBJ2-1 TRBV5-1 CASSLVGQSSYNEQFF TGCGCCAGCAGCTTGGTGGGACAAAGCTCCTACAATGAGCAGTTCTTC
15 - - TRBJ1-3 TRBV6-6 CASSYLGDPGNTIYF TGTGCCAGCAGTTACTTGGGGGACCCTGGAAACACCATATATTTT
17 - - TRBJ2-5 TRBV30 CAWSLPPGSWGQETQYF TGTGCCTGGAGTTTGCCGCCAGGGAGTTGGGGCCAAGAGACCCAGTACTTC
13 TRBD1 once TRBJ2-5 TRBV5-4 CASSSPGGGTQYF TGTGCCAGCAGCTCCCCAGGGGGTGGGACCCAGTACTTC
14 - - TRBJ2-7 TRBV4-1 CASSQDEQGYEQYF TGCGCCAGCAGCCAAGATGAACAGGGCTACGAGCAGTACTTC
16 TRBD2 - TRBJ2-1 TRBV7-8 CASSLLAGLAGGPLIF TGTGCCAGCAGCTTACTAGCTGGACTAGCGGGAGGCCCCCTGATCTTC
16 TRBD2 - TRBJ2-1 TRBV4-1 CASSPPTGTSDGEQFF TGCGCCAGCAGCCCCCCGACCGGGACTAGCGACGGTGAGCAGTTCTTC
15 TRBD1 - TRBJ1-3 TRBV28 CASSSTGGSGNTIYF TGTGCCAGCAGTTCTACAGGGGGCTCTGGAAACACCATATATTTT
15 - - TRBJ2-1 TRBV2 CASSKIPPGFGEQFF TGTGCCAGCAGTAAGATCCCCCCTGGATTTGGTGAGCAGTTCTTC
16 TRBD1 - TRBJ2-7 TRBV19 CASSPPGTASSYEQYF TGTGCCAGTAGTCCCCCCGGGACAGCCAGTTCCTACGAGCAGTACTTC